This T cell receptor (beta chain) stems from a study of regulatory T cells in long-lasting Graves disease. Time point: newly diagnosed GD, antithyroid drugs for less than 3 months. RNA isolated from PBMCs was used to make the TCR library. The CDR3 is made up of 15 amino acids. Trimming took 0 bases from V and 1 from J, leaving 9 bases between them. Germline CDR1 reads SGHRS; CDR2 reads YFSETQ. The authors built TCR beta libraries using iRepertoire HTBI primers and Arm-PCR of CDR3 regions. TCRdb ran MiXCR on the multiplex PCR reads and lists one entry per CDR3 protein. The sample holds approximately 300,000 distinct CDR3 sequences, over 15% seen once.

The chain is built from TRBV5-1 and TRBJ2-3; D may be TRBD2 (5 bases). This material consisted of peripheral blood mononuclear cells (PBMCs), taken at new diagnosis, from a patient treated with antithyroid drugs. This clonotype was obtained from a female donor with Graves disease. The DNA of the CDR3 is TGCGCCAGCAGCTTGGGACGGGGTGGCACAGATACGCAGTATTTT. Amino acids: CASSLGRGGTDTQYF.